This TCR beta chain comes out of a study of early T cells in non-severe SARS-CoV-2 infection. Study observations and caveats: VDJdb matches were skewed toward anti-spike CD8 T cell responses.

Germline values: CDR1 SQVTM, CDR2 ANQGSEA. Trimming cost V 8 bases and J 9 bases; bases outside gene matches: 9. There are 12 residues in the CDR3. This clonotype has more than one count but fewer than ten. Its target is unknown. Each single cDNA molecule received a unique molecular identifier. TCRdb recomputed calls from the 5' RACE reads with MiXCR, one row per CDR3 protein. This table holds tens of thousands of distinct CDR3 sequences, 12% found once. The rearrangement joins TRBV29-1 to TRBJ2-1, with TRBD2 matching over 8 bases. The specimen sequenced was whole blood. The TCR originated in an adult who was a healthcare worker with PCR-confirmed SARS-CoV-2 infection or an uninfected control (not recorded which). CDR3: CSIAWTSSEQFF. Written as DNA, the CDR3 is TGCAGCATTGCTTGGACTAGCAGTGAGCAGTTCTTC.